This T cell receptor (beta chain) was retrieved from a study of cytotoxic CD8 clonotypes in ibrutinib-treated CLL. About the research overall: Partial responses numbered approximately 24 and complete responses 2; after a median around 74 months, roughly 15 stayed remitted and about twelve progressed. Study results and caveats: Patients had baseline clonality above age-matched healthy donors, and this clonality moved with circulating CD8+ T-cell counts.

The germline V and J ends were trimmed by 8 bases and 1 base, with 9 bases remaining between them. CDR1 and CDR2 from the germline V gene are SGHTA and FQGNSA. The CDR3 covers 13 residues. About 1.9 micrograms of genomic DNA came from cryopreserved PBMCs for TCR beta libraries. Turning to this clone: Its antigen is undetermined.

Assay: immunoSEQ multiplex PCR; the TCRdb copy retains only in-frame clones and omits some. In the table there are nearly 85,000 clones, around 79% of which are singletons. This sequence joins TRBV7-2 and TRBJ1-3; D remains ambiguous. The input for sequencing was PBMCs, taken after 12 months of ibrutinib treatment. The TCR sequence derives from a human donor with chronic lymphocytic leukemia. DNA of the CDR3: TGTGCCAGCCGCCCCAATTCTGGAAACACCATATATTTT. Encoded protein: CASRPNSGNTIYF.